These T cell receptor beta chains were read from a single sample in a study of cytomegalovirus exposure and HLA in healthy donors. Sequencing was performed with immunoSEQ multiplex PCR; in TCRdb, only in-frame clones are kept and a portion is missing. The table has about 160,000 clones, over 60% seen once. The specimen was PBMCs. These receptors all stem from a woman in her thirties in good health and CMV-seronegative. Both conserved end residues are part of each CDR3. The D gene is left open where the match is weak.

TRBV7-2	TRBJ2-5	-	TGTGCCAGCAGCTTACAAACGGGAGAGACCCAGTACTTC	CASSLQTGETQYF
TRBV14	TRBJ2-5	-	TGTGCCAGCAGCCAAGACGGGGAGACCCAGTACTTC	CASSQDGETQYF
TRBV11-2	TRBJ2-7	TRBD2	TGTGCCAGCAGCCCCCGGGAGAGCGGGAGTTCCGAGCAGTACTTC	CASSPRESGSSEQYF
TRBV7-9	TRBJ1-1	-	TGTGCCAGCAGCTTAGATCAGGAGGGCACTGAAGCTTTCTTT	CASSLDQEGTEAFF
TRBV11-2	TRBJ1-1	-	TGTGCCAGCAGCTTAGATACAGGGACTGAAGCTTTCTTT	CASSLDTGTEAFF
TRBV7-2	TRBJ1-5	-	TGTGCCAGCAGCTTAAGTAAGGGGGTTAATCAGCCCCAGCATTTT	CASSLSKGVNQPQHF
TRBV5-1	TRBJ2-6	-	TGCGCCAGCAGCCCCACCCTTACAGTCTCTGGGGCCAACGTCCTGACTTTC	CASSPTLTVSGANVLTF
TRBV29-1	TRBJ2-7	-	TGCAGCGTCCTCGGAGGGTCTATTTCCGACGAGCAGTACTTC	CSVLGGSISDEQYF
TRBV6-1	TRBJ2-6	-	TGTGCCAGCAGTCTGGGTGGGGAGGTTGACAACGTCCTGACTTTC	CASSLGGEVDNVLTF
TRBV29-1	TRBJ1-3	-	TGCAGCGTTTTCATCTCAGGTCCTGCTACGGACACCATATATTTT	CSVFISGPATDTIYF